A single sample gave rise to the 14 T cell receptor beta chains below, sequenced in a study of cytomegalovirus exposure and HLA in healthy donors. 13 Jbeta primers and 60 Vbeta primers were used for the PCR. TCRdb's table, derived via immunoSEQ multiplex PCR, lists solely in-frame clones and lacks some. The top ten hold 3.5% to 4% of the sample, which has hundreds of thousands of clones, about 78% seen once. Sequencing was carried out using PBMCs. The receptors derive from a male donor in good health and CMV-seronegative.

J is TRBJ2-4 and V is TRBV6-1, with D tentatively TRBD2 (6 bases). CDR1 is MNHNS and CDR2 is SASEGT in the germline V gene. There are 14 residues in the CDR3. V was pared by 2 bases and J by 7 bases, with 12 bases between. Here the CDR3 DNA reads TGTGCCAGCAGTGAACTGGCGGGACTGAACATTCAGTACTTC. This gives the protein CASSELAGLNIQYF.

The rearrangement uses TRBV7-6 and TRBJ1-3; tentatively, D is TRBD1 (5 bases). Germline lookup yields CDR1 SGHVS and CDR2 FNYEAQ. V lost 0 bases to trimming and J lost 0 bases, with 15 bases between them. This CDR3 has 18 amino acids. CDR3 nucleotides: TGTGCCAGCAGCTTAGCGGGGGGGGGATTGGACTCTGGAAACACCATATATTTT. Encoded protein: CASSLAGGGLDSGNTIYF.

The J gene is TRBJ1-1, the V gene TRBV5-6; D remains unclear. Per the germline V gene, CDR1 is SGHDT and CDR2 is YYEEEE. The CDR3 has 14 residues. V dropped 6 bases and J dropped 2 bases, with 14 bases sitting between them. CDR3 coding DNA: TGTGCCAGCATTCCCACGAGGGCAAACACTGAAGCTTTCTTT. Its protein product is CASIPTRANTEAFF.

V gene TRBV28 combines with J gene TRBJ2-1; possible D gene TRBD2, 6 bases. V lost 6 bases, J lost 2 bases, and 11 bases lay in between. This CDR3 has 14 amino acids. The germline V gene encodes CDR1 MDHEN and CDR2 SYDVKM. CDR3 in DNA: TGTGCCAGCAGCCCTTGGGGGGCCTACAATGAGCAGTTCTTC. Amino acid sequence: CASSPWGAYNEQFF.

The chain has TRBV19 and TRBJ1-1; 8 bases fit TRBD1. Germline V gene data show CDR1 as LNHDA and CDR2 as SQIVND (reference sequence). After removal of 5 bases from V and 5 bases from J, the junction contained 7 bases not matched to a gene. The CDR3 length is 14 residues. The CDR3: CASSVSGGHTEAFF. In DNA, the CDR3 is TGTGCCAGTAGTGTTTCAGGGGGCCATACTGAAGCTTTCTTT. Full variable domain (remainder filled in from reference TRBV19 and TRBJ1-1): DGGITQSPKYLFRKEGQNVTLSCEQNLNHDAMYWYRQDPGQGLRLIYYSQIVNDFQKGDIAEGYSVSREKKESFPLTVTSAQKNPTAFYLCASSVSGGHTEAFFGQGTRLTVV.

This clone has more than one count but fewer than ten. The genes are TRBV5-4 and TRBJ2-2; 9 bases match TRBD1. This CDR3 is 15 amino acids long. Losses at the gene ends were 4 bases for V and 3 bases for J; bases not matched to a gene: 4. Germline V lookup: CDR1 SGHNT, CDR2 YYREEE (reference sequence). This CDR3 reads CASSNRDRDTGELFF. CDR3 coding DNA: TGTGCCAGCAGCAACCGGGACAGGGACACCGGGGAGCTGTTTTTT.

This chain links TRBV7-9 with TRBJ2-6; D possibly corresponds to TRBD2 (5 bases). Germline V gene data show CDR1 as SEHNR and CDR2 as FQNEAQ (reference sequence). V was pared by 7 bases and J by 2 bases, with 21 bases between. The CDR3 spans 18 residues. The CDR3 DNA reads TGTGCCAGCAACAATTGGGGAGAAAACCCTCCTGGGGCCAACGTCCTGACTTTC. Encoded protein: CASNNWGENPPGANVLTF.

V and J are TRBV9 and TRBJ1-1; D not resolved. CDR1 is SGDLS and CDR2 is YYNGEE in the germline V gene. V was clipped by 4 bases and J by 1 base, with 14 bases between them. The CDR3 has 15 amino acids. The CDR3 sequence is CASSPPTPGNTEAFF. The DNA of the CDR3 is TGTGCCAGCAGCCCACCAACCCCAGGGAACACTGAAGCTTTCTTT.

The table lists this clone with a count of one. J is TRBJ2-3 and V is TRBV18; D may be TRBD2 (6 bases). Germline assignment: CDR1 KGHSH and CDR2 LQKENI. V was clipped by 2 bases and J by 9 bases, with 21 bases between them. This CDR3 region has 16 residues. The CDR3 sequence is CASSPLVGGTQGTQYF. CDR3 nucleotide sequence: TGTGCCAGCTCACCATTAGTAGGCGGGACCCAAGGCACGCAGTATTTT.

The genes are TRBV29-1 and TRBJ1-1; maybe TRBD1 (5 bases). V lost 6 bases, J lost 3 bases, and 11 bases lay in between. The V gene's germline CDR1 is SQVTM and CDR2 ANQGSEA. This CDR3 contains 12 residues. The CDR3 DNA is TGCAGCGTGGGGCCCGGAGACACTGAAGCTTTCTTT. It specifies CSVGPGDTEAFF.

There are a few counts of this clone. This sequence joins TRBV19 and TRBJ1-2; D is unclear. This CDR3 region has 15 residues. Per germline, CDR1 LNHDA and CDR2 SQIVND (reference sequence). V shed 5 bases and J shed 4 bases, with 17 bases lying between them. CDR3 nucleotides: TGTGCCAGTAGTCCTTCGAGGGCCGGAGGCTATGGCTACACCTTC. Translating gives CASSPSRAGGYGYTF.

V usage is TRBV9 and J usage is TRBJ2-7; 7 bases fit TRBD2. The ends lost 0 bases at V and 5 bases at J; junction bases unmatched: 2. The CDR3 runs to 13 residues. In germline, CDR1 is SGDLS, CDR2 YYNGEE. The CDR3: CASSVGGGDEQYF. CDR3 coding DNA: TGTGCCAGCAGCGTAGGGGGAGGGGACGAGCAGTACTTC. Looking up the rest from reference TRBV9 and TRBJ2-7 gives the full variable domain: DSGVTQTPKHLITATGQRVTLRCSPRSGDLSVYWYQQSLDQGLQFLIQYYNGEERAKGNILERFSAQQFPDLHSELNLSSLELGDSALYFCASSVGGGDEQYFGPGTRLTVT.

The gene calls are TRBV9 and TRBJ2-3, with D unclear. The CDR3 extends over 11 amino acids. CDR1 and CDR2 (germline): SGDLS, YYNGEE. Trimming took off 4 bases at V and 6 bases at J, with 6 bases between the two ends. CDR3 in amino acids: CASSPGDTQYF. CDR3 coding DNA: TGTGCCAGCAGCCCCGGGGATACGCAGTATTTT.

This rearrangement joins TRBV5-4 to TRBJ2-2, with TRBD1 as a possible D gene (7 bases). The CDR3 contains 15 residues. Trimming removed 3 bases at V and 1 base at J, with 10 bases between. The germline V gene has CDR1 SGHNT and CDR2 YYREEE (reference sequence). This CDR3 reads CASSSGGKNTGELFF. CDR3 nucleotides: TGTGCCAGCAGCTCAGGGGGGAAGAACACCGGGGAGCTGTTTTTT.